This T cell receptor beta chain originates from a study of cytomegalovirus exposure and HLA in healthy donors. PCR amplification relied on 60 Vbeta primers (plus 13 Jbeta primers). Sequencing was performed with immunoSEQ multiplex PCR; in TCRdb, only in-frame clones are kept and a portion is missing. The profile shows 97,000 or so clones, around 67% of them singletons. This TCR came from a man aged 45-60 years in good health and CMV-seronegative. Sample: PBMCs.

Here the CDR3 reads CASSFYRENSPLHF. DNA of the CDR3: TGTGCCAGCAGTTTTTACAGGGAGAATTCACCCCTCCACTTT. V is TRBV27 and J is TRBJ1-6; tentatively, D is TRBD1 (6 bases). The CDR3 contains 14 residues. Per germline, CDR1 MNHEY and CDR2 SMNVEV (reference sequence). Trimming stripped 3 bases from V and 7 bases from J, with 10 bases between.